These T cell receptor beta chains were read from a single sample in a study of control samples from healthy donors and cancer patients. Libraries were prepared by immunoSEQ multiplex PCR; TCRdb keeps only in-frame clonotypes and omits some of them. The sample shows around 100,000 clones, 90% of them seen only once. The material sequenced was blood. Source of these receptors: a woman younger than 35 in good health. CDR3s include the opening cysteine and the closing phenylalanine or tryptophan. The order of the fields is D gene, J gene, V gene, clone size, CDR3 protein, CDR3 DNA. The D gene is left open where the match is weak. Clone size is not always given. Where it is, it says once, few, many or a class for expanded clones.

d_gene: TRBD2; j_gene: TRBJ2-7; v_gene: TRBV19; abundance: .; CDR3aa: CASSMGLAGHSYEQYF; CDR3nt: TGTGCCAGTAGTATGGGACTAGCGGGACACTCCTACGAGCAGTACTTC
d_gene: .; j_gene: TRBJ2-7; v_gene: TRBV27; abundance: .; CDR3aa: CASSGSGTPYEQYF; CDR3nt: TGTGCCAGCAGCGGTTCCGGGACACCTTACGAGCAGTACTTC
d_gene: .; j_gene: TRBJ1-1; v_gene: TRBV20-1; abundance: .; CDR3aa: CSYRKNTEAFF; CDR3nt: TGCAGTTACAGGAAGAACACTGAAGCTTTCTTT
d_gene: TRBD1; j_gene: TRBJ1-5; v_gene: TRBV6-6; abundance: .; CDR3aa: CATRLEGANQPQHF; CDR3nt: TGTGCCACCCGACTCGAGGGGGCGAATCAGCCCCAGCATTTT
d_gene: TRBD2; j_gene: TRBJ2-2; v_gene: TRBV19; abundance: .; CDR3aa: CASVRLAGGPDGELFF; CDR3nt: TGTGCCAGTGTGAGGCTAGCGGGGGGGCCGGACGGGGAGCTGTTTTTT
d_gene: .; j_gene: TRBJ1-1; v_gene: TRBV4-1; abundance: .; CDR3aa: CASSLQLGEAFF; CDR3nt: TGCGCCAGCAGCCTTCAGCTCGGGGAAGCTTTCTTT
d_gene: .; j_gene: TRBJ1-4; v_gene: TRBV28; abundance: .; CDR3aa: CASSWTIPRGEKLFF; CDR3nt: TGTGCCAGCAGTTGGACAATCCCCAGGGGAGAAAAACTGTTTTTT
d_gene: .; j_gene: TRBJ1-6; v_gene: TRBV3-1/TRBV3-2; abundance: .; CDR3aa: CASSRGITANSPLHF; CDR3nt: TGTGCCAGCAGCCGAGGAATAACGGCGAATTCACCCCTCCACTTT
d_gene: TRBD2; j_gene: TRBJ2-3; v_gene: TRBV20-1; abundance: .; CDR3aa: CSASAYRLAGGDTQYF; CDR3nt: TGCAGTGCTAGTGCGTATCGGCTAGCGGGGGGTGATACGCAGTATTTT
d_gene: .; j_gene: TRBJ2-7; v_gene: TRBV6-5; abundance: once; CDR3aa: CASTRTAYEQYF; CDR3nt: TGTGCCAGCACCCGGACAGCCTACGAGCAGTACTTC
d_gene: TRBD2; j_gene: TRBJ2-7; v_gene: TRBV7-9; abundance: .; CDR3aa: CASSRTSGGLSYEQYF; CDR3nt: TGTGCCAGCAGCAGAACTAGCGGGGGGCTCTCCTACGAGCAGTACTTC
d_gene: .; j_gene: TRBJ2-2; v_gene: TRBV5-1; abundance: .; CDR3aa: CASALGFVGTGELFF; CDR3nt: TGCGCCAGCGCTTTGGGGTTTGTCGGCACCGGGGAGCTGTTTTTT
d_gene: .; j_gene: TRBJ2-7; v_gene: TRBV4-2; abundance: .; CDR3aa: CASSQVGGDTYEQYF; CDR3nt: TGTGCCAGCAGCCAAGTTGGGGGGGACACCTACGAGCAGTACTTC
d_gene: .; j_gene: TRBJ2-5; v_gene: TRBV2; abundance: .; CDR3aa: CASSGGRQETQYF; CDR3nt: TGTGCCAGCAGTGGGGGCAGGCAAGAGACCCAGTACTTC
d_gene: .; j_gene: TRBJ2-5; v_gene: TRBV18; abundance: once; CDR3aa: CASSPGQQETQYF; CDR3nt: TGTGCCAGCTCACCTGGGCAGCAAGAGACCCAGTACTTC
d_gene: TRBD1; j_gene: TRBJ1-5; v_gene: TRBV5-1; abundance: .; CDR3aa: CASRPGTGSNQPQHF; CDR3nt: TGCGCCAGCCGACCCGGGACAGGGAGCAATCAGCCCCAGCATTTT
d_gene: .; j_gene: TRBJ1-2; v_gene: TRBV12-3/TRBV12-4; abundance: .; CDR3aa: CASSLGNYGYTF; CDR3nt: TGTGCCAGCAGTCTAGGGAACTATGGCTACACCTTC
d_gene: .; j_gene: TRBJ1-2; v_gene: TRBV6-5; abundance: .; CDR3aa: CASSFDRNYGYTF; CDR3nt: TGTGCCAGCAGCTTCGACAGAAACTATGGCTACACCTTC
d_gene: TRBD1; j_gene: TRBJ1-1; v_gene: TRBV19; abundance: .; CDR3aa: CASSDPLGGRGYTEAFF; CDR3nt: TGTGCCAGTAGTGACCCCCTCGGGGGCAGGGGGTACACTGAAGCTTTCTTT
d_gene: TRBD1; j_gene: TRBJ2-7; v_gene: TRBV29-1; abundance: .; CDR3aa: CSVSTGGRYEQYF; CDR3nt: TGCAGCGTCTCGACAGGGGGCCGGTACGAGCAGTACTTC
d_gene: .; j_gene: TRBJ1-2; v_gene: TRBV5-4; abundance: .; CDR3aa: CASSLEAGAKGYTF; CDR3nt: TGTGCCAGCAGCTTGGAAGCAGGGGCGAAGGGCTACACCTTC
d_gene: TRBD1; j_gene: TRBJ1-1; v_gene: TRBV5-1; abundance: .; CDR3aa: CASSLVGQGDAWAFF; CDR3nt: TGCGCCAGCAGCTTGGTGGGACAGGGGGACGCGTGGGCTTTCTTT
d_gene: TRBD2; j_gene: TRBJ2-3; v_gene: TRBV6-6; abundance: .; CDR3aa: CASSILAASSTDTQYF; CDR3nt: TGTGCCAGCAGTATACTAGCGGCCTCTAGCACAGATACGCAGTATTTT
d_gene: TRBD1; j_gene: TRBJ1-1; v_gene: TRBV4-1; abundance: .; CDR3aa: CASSQDQGGMNTEAFF; CDR3nt: TGCGCCAGCAGCCAAGATCAGGGGGGGATGAACACTGAAGCTTTCTTT
d_gene: TRBD2; j_gene: TRBJ2-5; v_gene: TRBV4-1; abundance: .; CDR3aa: CASSQGPSGGSGQETQYF; CDR3nt: TGCGCCAGCAGCCAAGGGCCTAGCGGGGGCTCAGGCCAAGAGACCCAGTACTTC
d_gene: .; j_gene: TRBJ2-7; v_gene: TRBV5-1; abundance: .; CDR3aa: CASNRVPGYEQYF; CDR3nt: TGCGCCAGCAATCGGGTCCCAGGGTACGAGCAGTACTTC
d_gene: TRBD2; j_gene: TRBJ2-1; v_gene: TRBV19; abundance: .; CDR3aa: CASTALERGPSRSNEQFF; CDR3nt: TGTGCCAGCACTGCCCTTGAGCGGGGGCCCTCCCGATCCAATGAGCAGTTCTTC
d_gene: TRBD1; j_gene: TRBJ1-6; v_gene: TRBV27; abundance: .; CDR3aa: CAKTLGAGQGFNSPLHF; CDR3nt: TGTGCCAAAACCCTAGGGGCGGGACAGGGGTTCAATTCACCCCTCCACTTT
d_gene: .; j_gene: TRBJ2-1; v_gene: TRBV24-1; abundance: .; CDR3aa: CATSDVDLHNEQFF; CDR3nt: TGTGCCACCAGTGATGTGGACCTCCACAATGAGCAGTTCTTC
d_gene: TRBD2; j_gene: TRBJ2-1; v_gene: TRBV7-6; abundance: .; CDR3aa: CASSSLAVPYNEQFF; CDR3nt: TGTGCCAGCAGCAGTCTAGCGGTACCCTACAATGAGCAGTTCTTC
d_gene: .; j_gene: TRBJ1-2; v_gene: TRBV9; abundance: .; CDR3aa: CASSPWTAANYGYTF; CDR3nt: TGTGCCAGCAGCCCATGGACAGCTGCTAACTATGGCTACACCTTC
d_gene: TRBD1; j_gene: TRBJ1-1; v_gene: TRBV6-6; abundance: .; CDR3aa: CASSRKTFTGQGRNTEAFF; CDR3nt: TGTGCCAGCAGTCGGAAAACCTTTACAGGACAGGGGAGGAACACTGAAGCTTTCTTT